These 3 T cell receptor beta chains were sequenced from one sample in a study of cytomegalovirus exposure and HLA in healthy donors (dated by TCRdb to about 2017). Receptor amplification or capture employed the immunoSEQ multiplex PCR assay. A mixture of 60 forward primers for TCR Vbeta segments and 13 reverse primers for TCR Jbeta segments was used in the multiplex PCR. TCRdb mirrors the immuneACCESS table, restricted to in-frame sequences. Some clones are absent from its copies; in checked studies, under half trace to an unresolved V gene, and the reason for the others is unknown. The sample table lists over 150,000 clones, roughly 76% of them with a count of one. The ten largest clones represent roughly 13% of the sample. Sequenced input: PBMCs. Receptor source: a woman in her fifties or sixties in good health and CMV-seronegative.

This clone was detected only a few times. The chain recombines TRBV4-2 with TRBJ1-1, with D perhaps TRBD1 (5 bases). Trimming took off 4 bases at V and 4 bases at J, with 16 bases between the two ends. The germline gives CDR1 LGHNA, CDR2 YNFKEQ. CDR3 size: 15 residues. CDR3 residues: CASSPPGGVGTEAFF. The CDR3, as DNA: TGTGCCAGCAGCCCACCGGGGGGGGTCGGCACTGAAGCTTTCTTT.

This clone was recorded once. This sequence joins TRBV7-2 and TRBJ2-5; 7 nucleotides line up with TRBD1. Per the germline V gene, CDR1 is SGHTA and CDR2 is FQGNSA. V was clipped by 1 base and J by 4 bases; unmatched bases: 3. This CDR3 spans 14 amino acids. The CDR3 protein is CASSLGGGPETQYF. Here the CDR3 DNA reads TGTGCCAGCAGCTTAGGAGGGGGCCCAGAGACCCAGTACTTC.

The V and J genes are TRBV7-8 and TRBJ2-2, with TRBD2 matching over 13 bases. Germline loops: CDR1 SGHVS, CDR2 FQNEAQ. V shed 6 bases, J shed 1 base, and the junction held 5 bases outside the gene matches. The CDR3 is 17 residues long. CDR3 in DNA: TGTGCCAGCAGGGTCACTAGCGGGGGGGAGAACACCGGGGAGCTGTTTTTT. This codes for CASRVTSGGENTGELFF.